These T cell receptor beta chains were read from a single sample in a study of blood T cell repertoires in COVID-19. Only in-frame clones appear in the TCRdb table, and some are missing; sequencing was by immunoSEQ multiplex PCR. The sample lists roughly 250,000 clones; more than 75% were seen once. The specimen was peripheral blood. The receptors originated from a man aged 40-55 years who had recovered from COVID-19. The CDR3 runs from the conserved cysteine through the conserved F or W. D genes are given only for firm matches. A row's size may be missing; if present it is once, few, many or a size class.

cdr3_nt | cdr3_aa | v_call | d_call | j_call | clone_size
TGCGCCAGCAGTCGCACGGGACTAGCGGGGTTTTTT | CASSRTGLAGFF | TRBV5-1 | TRBD2 | TRBJ2-3 | .
TGCGCCAGCAACCCGGGGGGACAGGGTTCCTACGAGCAGTACTTC | CASNPGGQGSYEQYF | TRBV5-1 | TRBD1 | TRBJ2-7 | .
TGTGCCAGCAGCTTAGGCGCCGGCAAAACCGGGAACATTCAGTACTTC | CASSLGAGKTGNIQYF | TRBV11-2 | . | TRBJ2-4 | .
TGTGCCAGCAGCTTGCGGAATAATTCACCCCTCCACTTT | CASSLRNNSPLHF | TRBV13 | . | TRBJ1-6 | .
TGTGCCAGCTCACCACGGAGCGGCCAGGCGGGTGGTAAAGAGACCCAGTACTTC | CASSPRSGQAGGKETQYF | TRBV18 | . | TRBJ2-5 | .
TGCGCCAGCGGCAAAACTGCTAGCGTAGGCGAGACCCAGTACTTC | CASGKTASVGETQYF | TRBV4-3 | . | TRBJ2-5 | .
TGTGCCAGCAGCACCAGCGGGAGAAGCACAGATACGCAGTATTTT | CASSTSGRSTDTQYF | TRBV9 | TRBD2 | TRBJ2-3 | .
TGTGCCAGCAGGGGGCAGGGGCTTTCCTCCTACGAGCAGTACTTC | CASRGQGLSSYEQYF | TRBV6-5 | . | TRBJ2-7 | .
TGTGCCAGCTCACCCGTGGGGGGAAACACTGAAGCTTTCTTT | CASSPVGGNTEAFF | TRBV18 | . | TRBJ1-1 | .
TGTGCCACCAGCCGGTACCCTGACAGGGTGAAAGCTTTCTTT | CATSRYPDRVKAFF | TRBV15 | TRBD1 | TRBJ1-1 | .
TGTGCCAGCAGCCTGACTGGACTACCGGCCACAGATACGCAGTATTTT | CASSLTGLPATDTQYF | TRBV7-3 | . | TRBJ2-3 | .
TGTGCCAGCAGCCAGACAGGGGTTTATGGCTACACCTTC | CASSQTGVYGYTF | TRBV27 | TRBD1 | TRBJ1-2 | .
TGCAGCGCCGAGAGGACAGGGCCTAACTATGGCTACACCTTC | CSAERTGPNYGYTF | TRBV29-1 | TRBD1 | TRBJ1-2 | .
TGTGCCAGCAGCTTAACTGGCAGGGGCTCGGTCGGGGAGCTGTTTTTT | CASSLTGRGSVGELFF | TRBV11-2 | . | TRBJ2-2 | .
TGTGCCAGTATAAACCCGGGGGGCAGGGGCAGGTTCCCGGGACCAAGGTACTCCTACGAGCAGTACTTC | CASINPGGRGRFPGPRYSYEQYF | TRBV19 | . | TRBJ2-7 | .
TGCGCCAGCAGCCCTATGAGCCTAGGAGACACTGAAGCTTTCTTT | CASSPMSLGDTEAFF | TRBV5-1 | . | TRBJ1-1 | .
TGTGCCACCAGGGGGACTAGCTGGAACACCGGGGAGCTGTTTTTT | CATRGTSWNTGELFF | TRBV24-1 | TRBD2 | TRBJ2-2 | .
TGTGCCAGCAGCCGGGGACAGGGGGGATACGGGGAGCTGTTTTTT | CASSRGQGGYGELFF | TRBV6-5 | TRBD1 | TRBJ2-2 | few
TGCGCCAGCAGCCATAGCGGGAGTTCCTACAATGAGCAGTTCTTC | CASSHSGSSYNEQFF | TRBV5-1 | TRBD2 | TRBJ2-1 | .
TGTGCCAGCAGTGCTCTGCCGGGAGGCGATACCTACAATGAGCAGTTCTTC | CASSALPGGDTYNEQFF | TRBV25-1 | TRBD2 | TRBJ2-1 | .
TGCGCCAGCAGCTTGGGACTATGGGCCGGGGAGCTGTTTTTT | CASSLGLWAGELFF | TRBV5-1 | . | TRBJ2-2 | .
TGTGCCAGTAGTATCCAGGGAAGGGCCTACGAGCAGTACTTC | CASSIQGRAYEQYF | TRBV19 | . | TRBJ2-7 | .
TGTGCCAGCAGCAAAGGGGGACTTCAAGAGACCCAGTACTTC | CASSKGGLQETQYF | TRBV21-1 | . | TRBJ2-5 | .
TGCGCCAGCAGCCAATTCAGACTCGGCAGCTATGGCTACACCTTC | CASSQFRLGSYGYTF | TRBV4-3 | . | TRBJ1-2 | .
TGCGCCAGCAGCTTGGCCGCGGGGAGGGCGGCGGCTAATGAAAAACTGTTTTTT | CASSLAAGRAAANEKLFF | TRBV5-1 | . | TRBJ1-4 | .
TGTGCCAGCAGCCGAGAGGCGGGACTAGCGGGAGCCGAGCAGTACTTC | CASSREAGLAGAEQYF | TRBV7-8 | TRBD2 | TRBJ2-7 | .
TGTGCCATCAGCCCGGGACATGCCTACGAGCAGTACTTC | CAISPGHAYEQYF | TRBV10-3 | . | TRBJ2-7 | .
TGTGCCAGCAGCCAAGGCGGGGCCGAGCAGTACTTC | CASSQGGAEQYF | TRBV14 | . | TRBJ2-7 | .
TGCAGCGTCAGGACAGGGGGTTCAGAGCAGTTCTTC | CSVRTGGSEQFF | TRBV29-1 | TRBD1 | TRBJ2-1 | .
TGTGCCAGCAGTGAGCTTGCCTATTCCAGGGGGCCTCGCTACAATGAGCAGTTCTTC | CASSELAYSRGPRYNEQFF | TRBV6-4 | TRBD1 | TRBJ2-1 | .
TGTGCCAGCAGCCCACGGGACAGCAACCCCCACAATGAGCAGTTCTTC | CASSPRDSNPHNEQFF | TRBV7-9 | TRBD1 | TRBJ2-1 | few
TGTGCCAGTAGATCGGGACAGACCTCCTACGAGCAGTACTTC | CASRSGQTSYEQYF | TRBV19 | TRBD1 | TRBJ2-7 | once
TGTGCCAGTAGAGCGAGGAGAGCTCCCCATCAGCCCCAGCATTTT | CASRARRAPHQPQHF | TRBV19 | . | TRBJ1-5 | .
TGTGCCAGCAGTTACCGAGGTTCACCCCTCCACTTT | CASSYRGSPLHF | TRBV6-2/TRBV6-3 | . | TRBJ1-6 | .
TGTGCCAGCAGCTCCAAAGCACAGGGTTTACAAGAGACCCAGTACTTC | CASSSKAQGLQETQYF | TRBV5-5 | . | TRBJ2-5 | .
TGTGCCAGCAGTGTCGGACTAGCGGTGCTACAAGAGACCCAGTACTTC | CASSVGLAVLQETQYF | TRBV2 | TRBD2 | TRBJ2-5 | .
TGTGCCAGCAGCATGGGACTAGCTACCTACAATGAGCAGTTCTTC | CASSMGLATYNEQFF | TRBV5-6 | TRBD2 | TRBJ2-1 | .
TGTGCCAGCAGTGAACCGCGGACAGGGTCAAGGGGCACAGATACGCAGTATTTT | CASSEPRTGSRGTDTQYF | TRBV25-1 | TRBD1 | TRBJ2-3 | .
TGTGCCTGGACAGGGTTCGCTGGGGCCAACGTCCTGACTTTC | CAWTGFAGANVLTF | TRBV30 | . | TRBJ2-6 | once
TGTGCCAGCCGTGCTAGCGGGAGGTTGTGGAGTGAGCAGTTCTTC | CASRASGRLWSEQFF | TRBV13 | TRBD2 | TRBJ2-1 | .
TGTGCCAGCAGTGACTCGGACGGGGGCGAGCAGTACTTC | CASSDSDGGEQYF | TRBV6-4 | . | TRBJ2-7 | .
TGTGCCAGTACCCGGGGGGGAGGAGGGCCTGAAGCTTTCTTT | CASTRGGGGPEAFF | TRBV19 | . | TRBJ1-1 | few
TGTGCCAGCACCGGACAGGAGGGGATTAGCTATGGCTACACCTTC | CASTGQEGISYGYTF | TRBV5-6 | TRBD1 | TRBJ1-2 | .
TGTGCCAGCAGTTTAGGGCGGGGTGAGAGGGATACGCAGTATTTT | CASSLGRGERDTQYF | TRBV11-2 | . | TRBJ2-3 | .
TGTGCCAGCAGTTACCCCAATGGAGCACCGGGACAGGGGCACGGGGAGCTGTTTTTT | CASSYPNGAPGQGHGELFF | TRBV6-7 | TRBD1 | TRBJ2-2 | .
TGTGCCATCAGTGAGTCGCCACTAACCACAGATACGCAGTATTTT | CAISESPLTTDTQYF | TRBV10-3 | . | TRBJ2-3 | .
TGTGCCAGCAGTTTCAGGGCGAATAATTCACCCCTCCACTTT | CASSFRANNSPLHF | TRBV6-5 | . | TRBJ1-6 | .
TGTGCCAGCGCGAAACCAGATACGCAGTATTTT | CASAKPDTQYF | TRBV12-3/TRBV12-4 | . | TRBJ2-3 | .
TGTGCCAGCAGCTCTCAGGGTGAGGTGCTGTATGGCTACACCTTC | CASSSQGEVLYGYTF | TRBV5-5 | . | TRBJ1-2 | .
TGTGCCACGGAGAACGAGAACACCGGGGAGCTGTTTTTT | CATENENTGELFF | TRBV24-1 | . | TRBJ2-2 | many
TGTGCCAGCAGTGGGAGCGGGGGGGCGCCCTACAATGAGCAGTTCTTC | CASSGSGGAPYNEQFF | TRBV6-1 | TRBD2 | TRBJ2-1 | .
TGTGCCAGCAGTTACAGCAGGGGCAATGAGCAGTTCTTC | CASSYSRGNEQFF | TRBV6-6 | . | TRBJ2-1 | .
TGTGCCAGCAGCCGCGTCCCGGGACAGGGGGCGGCGGGAATGAACACTGAAGCTTTCTTT | CASSRVPGQGAAGMNTEAFF | TRBV6-6 | TRBD1 | TRBJ1-1 | .
TGTGCCAGCAGCTTAGATAGCGGGAGGCAAAATGAGCAGTTCTTC | CASSLDSGRQNEQFF | TRBV7-2 | TRBD2 | TRBJ2-1 | .
TGTGCCAGCAGTTCCTACGGTTACGAGCAGTACTTC | CASSSYGYEQYF | TRBV6-2/TRBV6-3 | . | TRBJ2-7 | .
TGCGCCAGCAGCTCCGCCGGGACTAAGCAGTACTTC | CASSSAGTKQYF | TRBV5-1 | TRBD2 | TRBJ2-7 | .
TGTGCCAGCAGCTTAGAGGCGCTGGGGCGCGGGAACACTGAAGCTTTCTTT | CASSLEALGRGNTEAFF | TRBV13 | . | TRBJ1-1 | .
TGTGCCAGTAGGGGCGGGACAGAGTATGGCTACACCTTC | CASRGGTEYGYTF | TRBV19 | TRBD1 | TRBJ1-2 | .